This paragraph reports one TCR beta chain. The antigen it recognizes is unknown. Within one base of it there is no much larger clone, and no base qualities were kept. The time point label corresponds to: after dendritic cell vaccination, including at tumor progression/relapse. Patients were selected for having adequate residual fresh-frozen tumor tissue and more than two years of available survival data. Although molecular status otherwise differed among the glioblastoma patients, no patient had an isocitrate dehydrogenase mutation. PBMC were collected before vaccination, two weeks after the third vaccination, and at tumor progression if progression occurred. The Qiagen DNeasy Blood extraction Kit was used for extraction of genomic DNA. Using the immunoSEQ assay, TCRB CDR3 regions were amplified from 2 micrograms of genomic DNA, or from all available DNA when less than that was on hand. The multiplex PCR relied on 60 forward primers for TCR V beta segments and 13 reverse primers for J beta segments. To estimate reads per starting template, synthetic control templates were spiked into each sample at limiting dilution. Reads of 87 bp were generated by sequencing on the Illumina HiSeq System. In the original analysis: To remove PCR and sequencing errors, closely related sequences were merged with a nearest neighbor algorithm. TCR overlap was measured as the percentage of unique tumor TCR beta sequences that were also present in the peripheral blood of the same patient. TCRdb retrieved this table from immuneACCESS and kept in-frame rearrangements only. Not all clones are present; in checked studies, unresolved V genes account for under half, and no reason is known for the remainder. V, J and clone size reflect that table, while D and trimming were determined from the DNA. This sample comprises around 90,000 clones, approximately 75% of them detected only once. 2% to 2.5% of the sample comes from the top ten.

V and J are trimmed by 3 bases and 3 bases, and the gene matches miss 7 bases of the junction. CDR1 WNHNN and CDR2 SYGVQD were looked up in the germline V gene (reference sequence). The CDR3 measures 16 amino acids from cysteine to phenylalanine. Of all the DNA, just the CDR3 is kept, 48 bases in frame from base 1. These data are taken from a study of glioma-infiltrating T cells after dendritic cell vaccination (TCRdb year 2016). In the study overall: The cohort comprised about 15 glioblastoma patients from Phase I and II dendritic cell vaccination trials, 9 newly diagnosed and 6 with recurrent disease. Between the early 2000s and the early 2010s, the patients were given dendritic cell vaccination pulsed with autologous tumor lysate. Each patient got three intradermal injections of the dendritic cell vaccine, spaced at biweekly intervals, in the arm below the axilla. The vaccine was prepared from monocyte-derived dendritic cells that were cultured for 6 to 7 days with IL-4 and GM-CSF and then pulsed overnight with autologous tumor lysate. In glioblastoma patients vaccinated with dendritic cells, deep sequencing of TCR beta CDR3 regions served to measure tumor-infiltrating lymphocyte content and to compare repertoires between tumor and blood. TCR sequencing metrics, including TIL content and tumor-blood repertoire overlap, were correlated with survival after dendritic cell vaccination. The paper's findings and limits, for the study overall: After dendritic cell vaccination, a higher estimated pretreatment TIL content predicted longer time to progression and longer overall survival. The three-group TCR overlap response model was described as speculative and requiring prospective validation. No direct relationship between TCR clonality and survival was found, suggesting that a diverse polyclonal response may matter. The cohort was small and heterogeneous, few patients had complete blood and tumor sets, and even fewer had initial-recurrent tumor pairs.

The chain couples TRBV10-1 to TRBJ2-1; 8 central bases correspond to TRBD2. The sequence was obtained from a human donor with glioblastoma. Material: blood, obtained after dendritic cell vaccination. The nucleotides read TGCGCCAGCAGTGATTTGAGAAGCGGGAGCTACAATGAGCAGTTCTTC. Its translation reads: CASSDLRSGSYNEQFF.